The clone carrying this T cell receptor beta chain was picked up a small number of times. Each CDR3 protein gets one entry after TCRdb re-called the 5' RACE reads with MiXCR. The sample carries some 600,000 distinct CDR3 sequences, under 8.5% recorded once. This entry is derived from a study of identical twins. The V gene's germline CDR1 is KGHSY and CDR2 FQNENV. This CDR3 is 15 amino acids long. V was clipped by 5 bases and J by 0 bases, with 11 bases between them. These data were also filed under a second study, of yellow fever vaccine responses in identical twins.

V gene TRBV16 combines with J gene TRBJ1-5; D unresolved. Sequencing was carried out using PBMCs. The TCR was taken from a woman between 18 and 29 years old in good health. In nucleotides, the CDR3 is TGTGCCAGCAGCTCCTCGGGATTTAGCAATCAGCCCCAGCATTTT. Protein: CASSSSGFSNQPQHF.